What follows describes a single T cell receptor beta chain. V lost 3 bases to trimming and J lost 0 bases, with 9 bases between them. CDR3 length equals 14 residues. CDR1 is ENHRY and CDR2 is SYGVKD in the germline V gene. This entry comes from a study of blood T cell repertoires in COVID-19. In the source study's methods: Counts of nucleated cells, estimated from reference gene primer amplification, were obtained. Profiling relied on immunoSEQ multiplex PCR, and the TCRdb table lists in-frame clones only, not all of them. That table gives V, J and clone size, and the DNA gave D and trimming. The sample holds 200,000 to 250,000 clones, roughly 80% seen once.

Input material: peripheral blood. This chain uses TRBV10-3 with TRBJ2-7; D is possibly TRBD1 (6 bases). The TCR was taken from a woman aged 65 to 85 with COVID-19, enrolled during active disease. The CDR3 bases are TGTGCCATCAGTGAACAGGGTAGCTCCTACGAGCAGTACTTC. It codes for CAISEQGSSYEQYF.